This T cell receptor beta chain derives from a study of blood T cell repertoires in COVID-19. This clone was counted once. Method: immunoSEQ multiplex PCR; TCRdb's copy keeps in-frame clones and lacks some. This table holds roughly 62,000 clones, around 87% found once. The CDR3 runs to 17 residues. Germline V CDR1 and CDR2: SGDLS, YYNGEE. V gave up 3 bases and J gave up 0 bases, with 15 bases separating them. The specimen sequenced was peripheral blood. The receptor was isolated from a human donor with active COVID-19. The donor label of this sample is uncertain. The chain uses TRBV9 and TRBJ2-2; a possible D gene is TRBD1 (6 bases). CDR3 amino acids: CASSASPGTTNTGELFF. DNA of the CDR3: TGTGCCAGCAGCGCCTCTCCCGGGACAACGAACACCGGGGAGCTGTTTTTT.